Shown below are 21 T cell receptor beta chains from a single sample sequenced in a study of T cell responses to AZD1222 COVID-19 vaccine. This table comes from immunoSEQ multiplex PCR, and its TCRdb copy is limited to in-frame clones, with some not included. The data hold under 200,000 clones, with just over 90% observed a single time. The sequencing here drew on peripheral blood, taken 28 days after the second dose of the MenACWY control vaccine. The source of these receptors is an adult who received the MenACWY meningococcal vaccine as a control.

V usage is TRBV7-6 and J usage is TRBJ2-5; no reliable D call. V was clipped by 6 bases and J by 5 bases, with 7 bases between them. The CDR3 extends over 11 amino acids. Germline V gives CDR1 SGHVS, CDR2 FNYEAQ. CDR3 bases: TGTGCCAGCAGTCTGAAGGAGACCCAGTACTTC. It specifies CASSLKETQYF. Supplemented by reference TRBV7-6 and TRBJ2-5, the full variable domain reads GAGVSQSPRYKVTKRGQDVALRCDPISGHVSLYWYRQALGQGPEFLTYFNYEAQQDKSGLPNDRFSAERPEGSISTLTIQRTEQRDSAMYRCASSLKETQYFGPGTRLLVL.

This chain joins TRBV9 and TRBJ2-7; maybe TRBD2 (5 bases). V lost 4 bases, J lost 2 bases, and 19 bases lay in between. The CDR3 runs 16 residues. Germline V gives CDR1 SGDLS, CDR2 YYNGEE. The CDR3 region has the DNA TGTGCCAGCAGCCCCCAGTCGGGGAGATCCCCCTACGAGCAGTACTTC. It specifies CASSPQSGRSPYEQYF. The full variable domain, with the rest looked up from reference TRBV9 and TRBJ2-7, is DSGVTQTPKHLITATGQRVTLRCSPRSGDLSVYWYQQSLDQGLQFLIQYYNGEERAKGNILERFSAQQFPDLHSELNLSSLELGDSALYFCASSPQSGRSPYEQYFGPGTRLTVT.

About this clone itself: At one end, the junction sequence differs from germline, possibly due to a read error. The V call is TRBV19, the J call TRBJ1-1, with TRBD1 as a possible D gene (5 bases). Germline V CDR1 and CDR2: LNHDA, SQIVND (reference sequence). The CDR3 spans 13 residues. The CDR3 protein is CASSILARGTAAF. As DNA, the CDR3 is TGTGCCAGTAGTATACTGGCTCGGGGCACCGCCGCGTTT.

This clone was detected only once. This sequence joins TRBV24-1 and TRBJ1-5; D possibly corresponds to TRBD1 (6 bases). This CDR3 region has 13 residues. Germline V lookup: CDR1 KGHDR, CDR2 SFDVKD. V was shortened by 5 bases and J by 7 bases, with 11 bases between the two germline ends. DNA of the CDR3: TGTGCCACCAGTGTTACAGGGTTACAGCCCCAGCATTTT. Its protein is CATSVTGLQPQHF.

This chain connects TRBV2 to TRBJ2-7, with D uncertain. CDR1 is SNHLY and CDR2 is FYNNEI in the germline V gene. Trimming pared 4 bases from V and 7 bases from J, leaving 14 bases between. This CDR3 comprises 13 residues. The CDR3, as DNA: TGTGCCAGCAGTGTGGCAAGATCGAGGGAGCAGTACTTC. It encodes CASSVARSREQYF.

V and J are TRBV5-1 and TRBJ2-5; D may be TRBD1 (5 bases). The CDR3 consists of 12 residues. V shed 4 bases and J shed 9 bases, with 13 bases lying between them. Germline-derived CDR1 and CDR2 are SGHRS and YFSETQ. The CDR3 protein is CASSEDIKPQYF. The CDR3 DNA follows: TGCGCCAGCAGCGAGGACATTAAGCCCCAGTACTTC.

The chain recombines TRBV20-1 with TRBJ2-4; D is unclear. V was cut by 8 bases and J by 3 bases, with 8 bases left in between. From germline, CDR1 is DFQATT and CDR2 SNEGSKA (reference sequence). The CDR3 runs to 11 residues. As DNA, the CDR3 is TGCAGTATGAAGGACAAAAACATTCAGTACTTC. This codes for CSMKDKNIQYF.

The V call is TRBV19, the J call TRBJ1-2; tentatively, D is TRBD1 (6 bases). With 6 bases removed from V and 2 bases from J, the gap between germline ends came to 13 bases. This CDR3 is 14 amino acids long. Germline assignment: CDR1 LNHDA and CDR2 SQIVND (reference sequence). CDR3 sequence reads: CASRPGAGNYGYTF. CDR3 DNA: TGTGCCAGTAGGCCGGGGGCAGGGAACTATGGCTACACCTTC.

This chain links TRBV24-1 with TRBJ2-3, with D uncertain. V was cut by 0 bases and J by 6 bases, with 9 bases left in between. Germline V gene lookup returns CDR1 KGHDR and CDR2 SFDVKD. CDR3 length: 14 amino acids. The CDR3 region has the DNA TGTGCCACCAGTGATTTGCCCCAGGTGGATACGCAGTATTTT. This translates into CATSDLPQVDTQYF.

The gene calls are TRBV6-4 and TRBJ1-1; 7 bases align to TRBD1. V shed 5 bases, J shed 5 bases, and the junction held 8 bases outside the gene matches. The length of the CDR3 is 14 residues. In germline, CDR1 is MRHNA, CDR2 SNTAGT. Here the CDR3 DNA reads TGTGCCAGCAGTCCTTCAGGGGGGATTACTGAAGCTTTCTTT. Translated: CASSPSGGITEAFF.

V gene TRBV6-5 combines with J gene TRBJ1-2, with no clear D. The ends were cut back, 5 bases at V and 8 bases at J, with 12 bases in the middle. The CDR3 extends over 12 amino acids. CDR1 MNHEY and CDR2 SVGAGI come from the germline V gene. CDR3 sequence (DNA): TGTGCCAGCAGTCTCCCGTCCGAGGGCTACACCTTC. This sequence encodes CASSLPSEGYTF.

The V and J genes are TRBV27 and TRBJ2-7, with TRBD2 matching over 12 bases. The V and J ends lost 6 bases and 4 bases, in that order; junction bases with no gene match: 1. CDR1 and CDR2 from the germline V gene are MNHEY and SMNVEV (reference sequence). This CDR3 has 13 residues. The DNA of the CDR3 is TGTGCCAGCAGGACTAGCGGGAGTTACGAGCAGTACTTC. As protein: CASRTSGSYEQYF.

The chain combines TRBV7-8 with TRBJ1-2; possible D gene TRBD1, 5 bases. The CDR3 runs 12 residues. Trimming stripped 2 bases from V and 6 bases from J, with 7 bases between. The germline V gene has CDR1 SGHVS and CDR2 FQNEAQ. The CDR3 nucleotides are TGTGCCAGCAGCTTACGAGGGGATGGCTACACCTTC. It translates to CASSLRGDGYTF.

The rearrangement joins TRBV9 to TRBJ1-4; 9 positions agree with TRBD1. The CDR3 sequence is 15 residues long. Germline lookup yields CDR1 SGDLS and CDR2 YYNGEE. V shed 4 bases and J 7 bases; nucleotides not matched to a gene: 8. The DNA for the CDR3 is TGTGCCAGCAGCCCCGGGACAGGGAGGGGTGAAAAACTGTTTTTT. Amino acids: CASSPGTGRGEKLFF.

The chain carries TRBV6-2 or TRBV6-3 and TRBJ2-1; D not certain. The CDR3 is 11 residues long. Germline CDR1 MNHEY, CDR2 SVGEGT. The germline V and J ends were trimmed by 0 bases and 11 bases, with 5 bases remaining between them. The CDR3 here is CASSYSSQQFF. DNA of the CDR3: TGTGCCAGCAGTTACTCCTCTCAGCAGTTCTTC.

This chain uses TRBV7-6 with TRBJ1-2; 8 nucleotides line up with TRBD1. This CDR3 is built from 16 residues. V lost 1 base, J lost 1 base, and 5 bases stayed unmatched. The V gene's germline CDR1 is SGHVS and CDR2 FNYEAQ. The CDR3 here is CASSLGRTGSNYGYTF. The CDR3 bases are TGTGCCAGCAGCTTAGGGCGGACAGGGAGTAACTATGGCTACACCTTC. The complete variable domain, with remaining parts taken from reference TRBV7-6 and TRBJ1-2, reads GAGVSQSPRYKVTKRGQDVALRCDPISGHVSLYWYRQALGQGPEFLTYFNYEAQQDKSGLPNDRFSAERPEGSISTLTIQRTEQRDSAMYRCASSLGRTGSNYGYTFGSGTRLTVV.

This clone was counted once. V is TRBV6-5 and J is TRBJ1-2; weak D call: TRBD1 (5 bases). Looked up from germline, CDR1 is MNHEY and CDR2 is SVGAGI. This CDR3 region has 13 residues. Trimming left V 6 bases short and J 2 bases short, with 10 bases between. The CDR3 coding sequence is TGTGCCAGCAGGACCCCAGGGAACTATGGCTACACCTTC. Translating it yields CASRTPGNYGYTF.

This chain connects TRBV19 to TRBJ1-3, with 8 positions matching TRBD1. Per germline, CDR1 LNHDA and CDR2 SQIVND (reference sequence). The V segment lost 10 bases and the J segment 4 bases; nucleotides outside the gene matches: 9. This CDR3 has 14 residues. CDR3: CATYRAGGGNTIYF. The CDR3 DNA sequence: TGTGCCACCTACAGGGCAGGGGGCGGAAACACCATATATTTT. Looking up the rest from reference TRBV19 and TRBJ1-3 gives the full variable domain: DGGITQSPKYLFRKEGQNVTLSCEQNLNHDAMYWYRQDPGQGLRLIYYSQIVNDFQKGDIAEGYSVSREKKESFPLTVTSAQKNPTAFYLCATYRAGGGNTIYFGEGSWLTVV.

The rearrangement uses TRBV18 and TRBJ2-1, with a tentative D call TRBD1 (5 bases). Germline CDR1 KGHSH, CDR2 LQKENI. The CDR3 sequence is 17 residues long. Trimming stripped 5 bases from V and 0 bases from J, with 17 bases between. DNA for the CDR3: TGTGCCAGCTCAACACAGGTAGTCGTGGGCTCCTACAATGAGCAGTTCTTC. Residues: CASSTQVVVGSYNEQFF.

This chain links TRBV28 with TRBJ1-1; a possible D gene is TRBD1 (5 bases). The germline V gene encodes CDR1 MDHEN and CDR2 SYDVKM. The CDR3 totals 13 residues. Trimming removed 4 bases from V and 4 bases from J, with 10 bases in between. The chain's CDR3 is CASSSPGPTEAFF. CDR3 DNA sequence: TGTGCCAGCAGTTCCCCGGGGCCCACTGAAGCTTTCTTT.

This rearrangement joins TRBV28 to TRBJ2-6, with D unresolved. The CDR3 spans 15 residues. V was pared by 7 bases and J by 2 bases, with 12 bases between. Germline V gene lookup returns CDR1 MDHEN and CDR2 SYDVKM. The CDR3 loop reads CASTHMRPGANVLTF. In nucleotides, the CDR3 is TGTGCCAGCACTCACATGAGGCCTGGGGCCAACGTCCTGACTTTC.